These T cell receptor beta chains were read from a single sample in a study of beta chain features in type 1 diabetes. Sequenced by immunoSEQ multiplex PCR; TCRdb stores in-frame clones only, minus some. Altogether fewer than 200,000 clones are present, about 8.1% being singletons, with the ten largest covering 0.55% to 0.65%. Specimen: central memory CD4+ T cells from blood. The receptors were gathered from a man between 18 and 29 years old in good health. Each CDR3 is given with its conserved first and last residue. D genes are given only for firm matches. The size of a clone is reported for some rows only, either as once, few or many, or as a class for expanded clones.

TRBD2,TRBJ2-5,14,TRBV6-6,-,TGTGCCAGCAGCCTCCGGGCTAGCGGGTTGACCCAGTACTTC,CASSLRASGLTQYF
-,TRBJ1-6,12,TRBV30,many,TGTGCCTGGAAGGCGGGGAAATCACCCCTCCACTTT,CAWKAGKSPLHF
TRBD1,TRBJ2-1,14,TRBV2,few,TGTGCCAGCTCGCCCACAGGGGAATTTGATGAGCAGTTCTTC,CASSPTGEFDEQFF
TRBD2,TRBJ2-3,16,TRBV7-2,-,TGTGCCAGCAGCCCCCGACTAGCGGGAGGGTTGGATACGCAGTATTTT,CASSPRLAGGLDTQYF
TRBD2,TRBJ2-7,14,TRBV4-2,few,TGTGCCAGCAGCCAGCTAGCGGGGGCGGGAGAGCAGTACTTC,CASSQLAGAGEQYF
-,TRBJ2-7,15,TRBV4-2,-,TGTGCCAGCAGCCAATCCACAGGCGTGTCCTACGAGCAGTACTTC,CASSQSTGVSYEQYF
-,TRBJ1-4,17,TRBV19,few,TGTGCCAGTACCGGGGACTCGATGTACGCAACTAATGAAAAACTGTTTTTT,CASTGDSMYATNEKLFF
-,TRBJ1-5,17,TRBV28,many,TGTGCCAGCAGTTGGTCCGACAGTTCCAATAGCAATCAGCCCCAGCATTTT,CASSWSDSSNSNQPQHF
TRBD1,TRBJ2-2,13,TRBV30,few,TGTGCCTGGAGCGCAGGGGGCGGCGGGGAGCTGTTTTTT,CAWSAGGGGELFF
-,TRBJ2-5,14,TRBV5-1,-,TGCGCCAGCAGCTTGGCCAGGGAAAAAGAGACCCAGTACTTC,CASSLAREKETQYF
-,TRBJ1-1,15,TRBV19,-,TGTGCCAGTAGTACCGCCGGGGGGTCGAGAACTGAAGCTTTCTTT,CASSTAGGSRTEAFF
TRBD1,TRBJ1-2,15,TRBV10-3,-,TGTGCCATCAGTGACCCGGGACAGGCCCGAGGGGGCTACACCTTC,CAISDPGQARGGYTF
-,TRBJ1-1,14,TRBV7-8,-,TGTGCCAGCAGCTTATGGGGACTTAACACTGAAGCTTTCTTT,CASSLWGLNTEAFF
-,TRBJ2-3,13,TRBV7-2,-,TGTGCCAGCAGCCAAGGAGGCACAGATACGCAGTATTTT,CASSQGGTDTQYF
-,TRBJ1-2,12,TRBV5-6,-,TGTGCCAGCAGCTTAGGAGGGGAGGGCTACACCTTC,CASSLGGEGYTF